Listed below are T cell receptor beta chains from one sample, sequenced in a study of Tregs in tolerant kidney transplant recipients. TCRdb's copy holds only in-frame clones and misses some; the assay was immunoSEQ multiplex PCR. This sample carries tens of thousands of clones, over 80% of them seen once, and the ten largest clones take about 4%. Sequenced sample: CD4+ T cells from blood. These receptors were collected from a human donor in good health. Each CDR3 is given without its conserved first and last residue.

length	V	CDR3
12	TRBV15	ATSRRDGSYEQY
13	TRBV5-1	ASSPQTGEGSPLH
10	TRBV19	ASSIGKDTQY
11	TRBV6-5	ASSRRSPDTQY
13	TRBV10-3	AISTGTGERETQY
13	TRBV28	ASSLGADSGNTIY
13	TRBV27	ASSFTSGTDYGYT
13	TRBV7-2	ASSPEQGLVYEQY
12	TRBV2	ASRAFGGLYGYT
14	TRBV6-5	ASSYSITNRGEKLF
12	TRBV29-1	SGDLAGGSDTQY
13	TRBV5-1	ASKASGGTYNEQF
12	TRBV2	ASSFTGGMETQY
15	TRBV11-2	ASSLPGRVAGVKTQY
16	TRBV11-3	ASSLSEGIFGGETEAF
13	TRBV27	ASSLLSGSESEQF
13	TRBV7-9	ASTELAGLTGELF
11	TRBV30	AWRAQYNSPLH
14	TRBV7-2	ASSLDPRASTDTQY
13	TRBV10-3	AISRDASGTDTQY
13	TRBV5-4	ASSSRGRNTGELF
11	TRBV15	ATRTWGVDEQF